The next 5 T cell receptor beta chains were all read from a single sample in a study of T cell responses to AZD1222 COVID-19 vaccine. Libraries were prepared by immunoSEQ multiplex PCR; TCRdb keeps only in-frame clonotypes and omits some of them. The sample includes about 130,000 clones, around 90% of them seen just once. Sample: peripheral blood, taken on day 0 of AZD1222 vaccination. The receptor source for this set is an adult in good health.

J is TRBJ1-4 and V is TRBV2, with D unclear. Germline V gene data show CDR1 as SNHLY and CDR2 as FYNNEI. V was pared by 4 bases and J by 7 bases, with 10 bases between. The CDR3 is made up of 13 amino acids. The CDR3 DNA is TGTGCCAGCAGTGTAGGTAGGGTTGAAAAACTGTTTTTT. Its translation: CASSVGRVEKLFF.

This rearrangement joins TRBV2 to TRBJ1-3, with D possibly matching TRBD1 (6 bases). The germline gives CDR1 SNHLY, CDR2 FYNNEI. The CDR3 loop spans 14 amino acids. Trimming took 3 bases from V and 7 from J, leaving 13 bases between them. Here the CDR3 reads CASSDVRGSNTIYF. CDR3 bases: TGTGCCAGCAGTGATGTCAGGGGTTCGAACACCATATATTTT.

The chain carries TRBV15 and TRBJ2-7; 7 bases are shared with TRBD2. This CDR3 contains 13 residues. Germline V CDR1 and CDR2: LNHNV, YYDKDF (reference sequence). Trimming removed 3 bases from V and 6 bases from J; junction bases left unmatched: 5. The CDR3 sequence is CATSSRSGGEQYF. DNA of the CDR3: TGTGCCACCAGCAGTCGTTCGGGGGGCGAGCAGTACTTC.

Comment on this clone: The same CDR3 can be traced to other DNA sequences in this sample. The V call is TRBV19, the J call TRBJ1-5; D unresolved. The germline gives CDR1 LNHDA, CDR2 SQIVND (reference sequence). CDR3 size: 14 residues. Trimming removed 2 bases at V and 3 bases at J, with 8 bases between. Here the CDR3 reads CASSIRDTNQPQHF. The CDR3 DNA is TGTGCCAGTAGTATAAGAGACACCAATCAGCCCCAGCATTTT.

The chain joins TRBV7-2 to TRBJ1-1; no clear D. Trimming took 8 bases from V and 5 from J, leaving 9 bases between them. Germline V gene data show CDR1 as SGHTA and CDR2 as FQGNSA. The CDR3 consists of 11 residues. The CDR3, as DNA: TGTGCCAGCTTCCAGAGGACTGAAGCTTTCTTT. Translating gives CASFQRTEAFF. The entire variable domain, with the rest obtained from reference TRBV7-2 and TRBJ1-1, is as follows: GAGVSQSPSNKVTEKGKDVELRCDPISGHTALYWYRQSLGQGLEFLIYFQGNSAPDKSGLPSDRFSAERTGGSVSTLTIQRTQQEDSAVYLCASFQRTEAFFGQGTRLTVV.